This passage covers 9 T cell receptor beta chains from one sample sequenced in a study of long-term antiretroviral therapy in people with HIV (dated 2022 in TCRdb). The immunoSEQ hsTCRB v3.0 assay was used at survey level resolution for TRB variable region sequencing. This is the immuneACCESS table as TCRdb keeps it, with only in-frame sequences that have V and J called. A part of the clones is gone; compared with another copy, unresolved V genes explain less than half, and the rest is unexplained. A total of 24,000 or so clones appear in this sample, about 85% of them only once. Of the sample, roughly a tenth is held by the ten largest clones. Sequencing was performed on unsorted PBMCs, taken 2.3 years after starting antiretroviral therapy. The receptors stem from a man in his forties with HIV.

The chain joins TRBV7-9 to TRBJ1-2; D possibly corresponds to TRBD1 (5 bases). Per the germline V gene, CDR1 is SEHNR and CDR2 is FQNEAQ (reference sequence). The CDR3 length is 16 residues. V lost 0 bases and J lost 4, with 15 bases in between. Here the CDR3 reads CASSLAAGYVVYGYTF. The CDR3 DNA is TGTGCCAGCAGCTTAGCGGCAGGGTATGTAGTCTATGGCTACACCTTC.

This sequence joins TRBV19 and TRBJ1-3, with D uncertain. The germline V gene has CDR1 LNHDA and CDR2 SQIVND (reference sequence). Trimming shortened V by 7 bases and J by 0 bases, and 10 bases separated the two germline ends. There are 14 residues in the CDR3. CDR3 region: CASKAQHSGNTIYF. CDR3 in DNA: TGTGCCAGTAAAGCGCAACACTCTGGAAACACCATATATTTT.

The rearrangement uses TRBV6-1 and TRBJ1-5; D may be TRBD1 (5 bases). The CDR3 is 15 residues long. The V end lost 2 bases, the J end lost 4 bases, and 12 bases lay between the germline ends. The germline gives CDR1 MNHNS, CDR2 SASEGT. CDR3 residues: CASSELSGRNQPQHF. The CDR3 nucleotides read TGTGCCAGCAGTGAATTATCAGGGCGGAATCAGCCCCAGCATTTT.

This rearrangement joins TRBV10-1 to TRBJ2-1; no clear D gene. Germline V gene sequence: CDR1 WNHNN, CDR2 SYGVQD (reference sequence). The CDR3 runs to 12 residues. V was clipped by 10 bases and J by 5 bases, with 12 bases between them. The CDR3 nucleotides read TGCGCCACTAGTGCCTCAGACAATGAGCAGTTCTTC. This codes for CATSASDNEQFF.

This clone was picked up a small number of times. This chain uses TRBV6-1 with TRBJ1-5; D possibly corresponds to TRBD1 (6 bases). Germline CDR1 MNHNS, CDR2 SASEGT. This CDR3 is 18 amino acids long. V lost 2 bases, J lost 1 base, and 18 bases lay in between. CDR3 in DNA: TGTGCCAGCAGTGAACAGGTAGGGGGGGATATGAGCAATCAGCCCCAGCATTTT. Its translation: CASSEQVGGDMSNQPQHF.

The chain carries TRBV27 and TRBJ2-1; D unresolved. This CDR3 spans 12 amino acids. V was shortened by 0 bases and J by 12 bases, with 9 bases between the two germline ends. Germline V gene sequence: CDR1 MNHEY, CDR2 SMNVEV (reference sequence). CDR3 in amino acids: CASSLSGERQFF. CDR3 in DNA: TGTGCCAGCAGTTTATCTGGCGAGAGGCAGTTCTTC.

V gene TRBV11-3 combines with J gene TRBJ2-6; 8 bases line up with TRBD1. The J segment lost 0 bases and the V segment lost 5 bases, leaving 9 bases of the junction unmatched. Germline lookup yields CDR1 SGHNT and CDR2 YENEEA. The CDR3 runs 18 residues. CDR3 nucleotide sequence: TGTGCCAGCAGCCCCCGGGGACAGGTGAGCTCTGGGGCCAACGTCCTGACTTTC. This sequence encodes CASSPRGQVSSGANVLTF.

The chain is built from TRBV2 and TRBJ2-1; 7 bases align to TRBD1. CDR1 and CDR2 (germline): SNHLY, FYNNEI. The CDR3 is 14 amino acids. V gave up 5 bases and J gave up 6 bases; unmatched junction bases: 7. CDR3 DNA sequence: TGTGCCAGCAGTACCGACAGGGCATCCAATGAGCAGTTCTTC. Translated, it gives CASSTDRASNEQFF.

The chain employs TRBV6-4 and TRBJ2-1; D may be TRBD1 (6 bases). This CDR3 contains 13 residues. Germline assignment: CDR1 MRHNA and CDR2 SNTAGT. Deletions cut 6 bases from V and 7 bases from J, with 13 bases between. CDR3 in amino acids: CASSSSDRNEQFF. The CDR3 region has the DNA TGTGCCAGCAGCTCTTCAGACAGGAATGAGCAGTTCTTC.